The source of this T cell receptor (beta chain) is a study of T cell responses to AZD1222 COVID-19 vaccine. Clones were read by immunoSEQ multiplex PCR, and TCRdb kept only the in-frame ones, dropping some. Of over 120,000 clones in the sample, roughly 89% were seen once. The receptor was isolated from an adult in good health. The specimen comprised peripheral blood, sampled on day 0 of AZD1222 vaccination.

The CDR3 here is CASSREGYTGELFF. In DNA, the CDR3 is TGTGCCAGCAGCCGCGAGGGGTACACCGGGGAGCTGTTTTTT. This chain joins TRBV3-1 (or the pseudogene TRBV3-2) and TRBJ2-2; D could derive from TRBD1 or TRBD2 (5 bases each). The CDR3 consists of 14 residues. Germline V lookup: CDR1 LGHDT, CDR2 YNNKEL (reference sequence). Trimming took off 4 bases at V and 3 bases at J, with 9 bases between the two ends.